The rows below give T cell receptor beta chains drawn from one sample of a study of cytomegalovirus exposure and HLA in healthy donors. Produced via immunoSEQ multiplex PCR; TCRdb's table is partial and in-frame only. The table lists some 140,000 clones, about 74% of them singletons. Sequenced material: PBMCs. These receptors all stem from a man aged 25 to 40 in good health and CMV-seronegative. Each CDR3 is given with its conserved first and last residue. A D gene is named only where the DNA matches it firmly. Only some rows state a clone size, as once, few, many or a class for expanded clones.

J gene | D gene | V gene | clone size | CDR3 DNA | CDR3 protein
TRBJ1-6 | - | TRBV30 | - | TGTGCCTGGAGTGTACAGGCCGACACCGCCTATAATTCACCCCTCCACTTT | CAWSVQADTAYNSPLHF
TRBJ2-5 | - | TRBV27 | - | TGTGCCAGCAGTTTCCAATTCGCCAGCCAAGAGACCCAGTACTTC | CASSFQFASQETQYF
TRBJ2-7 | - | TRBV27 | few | TGTGCCAGCAGTTTGATCGGGAGTCCGGCCTACGAGCAGTACTTC | CASSLIGSPAYEQYF
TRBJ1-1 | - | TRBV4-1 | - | TGCGCCAGCAGCCCGCCGGGCGGGACTGAAGCTTTCTTT | CASSPPGGTEAFF
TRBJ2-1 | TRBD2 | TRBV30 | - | TGTGCCCAGATTTCTAGCGGATACAATGAGCAGTTCTTC | CAQISSGYNEQFF
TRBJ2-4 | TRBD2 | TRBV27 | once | TGTGCCAGCAGTGCCCGGGGGGGGCCGGGGAACATTCAGTACTTC | CASSARGGPGNIQYF
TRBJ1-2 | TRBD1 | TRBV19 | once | TGTGCCAGTAGTGGCCGGGACAGGGGATCGGGCTACACCTTC | CASSGRDRGSGYTF
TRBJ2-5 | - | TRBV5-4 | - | TGTGCCAGCAGCCGCCGAGAGGACCAAGAGACCCAGTACTTC | CASSRREDQETQYF
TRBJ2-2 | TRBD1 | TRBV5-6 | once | TGTGCCAGCAGGCCGGGACAGCCGAACACCGGGGAGCTGTTTTTT | CASRPGQPNTGELFF
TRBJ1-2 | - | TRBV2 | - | TGTGCCAGCACCGTGGACACAACCTCCTATGGCTACACCTTC | CASTVDTTSYGYTF
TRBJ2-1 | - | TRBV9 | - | TGTGCCAGCAGCGTAGGCGCAGGGTTGGGGAATGAGCAGTTCTTC | CASSVGAGLGNEQFF
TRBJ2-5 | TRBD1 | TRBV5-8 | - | TGTGCCAGCAGCTTTGGGACAGGGGGCAGTGAGACCCAGTACTTC | CASSFGTGGSETQYF
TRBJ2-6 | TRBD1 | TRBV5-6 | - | TGTGCCAGCAGCTTGCGGACAGGGGGAATCTCTGGGGCCAACGTCCTGACTTTC | CASSLRTGGISGANVLTF
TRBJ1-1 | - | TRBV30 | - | TGTGCCTGGAGTCAGGGCTGGACTGAAGCTTTCTTT | CAWSQGWTEAFF